The entry below gives a single TCR beta chain sequence along with its context. The CDR3 consists of 15 residues. Germline V gene lookup returns CDR1 SEHNR and CDR2 FQNEAQ (reference sequence). The V segment lost 4 bases and the J segment 7 bases; nucleotides outside the gene matches: 6. Original processing methods: Nucleated cell number was recorded as an estimate derived from reference gene primer amplification. The data were produced by immunoSEQ multiplex PCR, yet TCRdb's version contains in-frame clones alone and is incomplete. V and J calls and clone size are those listed in that table; D and trimming were worked out from the DNA. The sample consists of approximately 200,000 clones, about 85% of them appearing once. These data originate in a study of blood T cell repertoires in COVID-19. Overall study context: The United States, Italy and Spain were the sources of the acute and convalescent COVID-19 samples.

The receptor was derived from a young woman with active or convalescent COVID-19. The sequenced material came from peripheral blood. This chain links TRBV7-9 with TRBJ1-4; the match to TRBD1 covers 10 bases. CDR3 nucleotide sequence: TGTGCCAGCAGCTCATCGGGACAGGGGACTGAAAAACTGTTTTTT. Translating gives CASSSSGQGTEKLFF.